Listed here is a single T cell receptor (beta chain). Its specificity is unknown. V lost 7 bases and J 4 bases, leaving 18 bases between the germline ends. CDR1 and CDR2 from the germline V gene are LNHDA and SQIVND (reference sequence). The CDR3 extends over 15 amino acids. The sample originates from a study of graft-versus-host responses after intestinal transplantation. Study information: Recipients received multivisceral, liver-intestinal, or isolated intestinal transplants. Tacrolimus and steroids were given for about 3 years to all recipients after anti-thymocyte globulin induction.

Assay used: immunoSEQ multiplex PCR; TCRdb lists only in-frame clones, some missing. The profile shows about 90,000 clones, about 95% of them singletons. Study-level results: Across patients carrying graft-donor T cell macrochimerism, allografts held high graft-versus-host to host-versus-graft clonal ratios. There were GvH clones found in recipient marrow, and some of them appeared first in ileum or blood.

The sample was unstimulated CD4+ T cells sorted from spleen or lymph node cells, taken before transplant. The TCR originated in a human donor who was the organ donor for an intestinal transplant. This sequence joins TRBV19 and TRBJ2-3; possible D gene TRBD2, 6 bases. CDR3 DNA sequence: TGTGCCAGTACCCAGGGAGGAATTATAGCAGATACGCAGTATTTT. This encodes CASTQGGIIADTQYF.